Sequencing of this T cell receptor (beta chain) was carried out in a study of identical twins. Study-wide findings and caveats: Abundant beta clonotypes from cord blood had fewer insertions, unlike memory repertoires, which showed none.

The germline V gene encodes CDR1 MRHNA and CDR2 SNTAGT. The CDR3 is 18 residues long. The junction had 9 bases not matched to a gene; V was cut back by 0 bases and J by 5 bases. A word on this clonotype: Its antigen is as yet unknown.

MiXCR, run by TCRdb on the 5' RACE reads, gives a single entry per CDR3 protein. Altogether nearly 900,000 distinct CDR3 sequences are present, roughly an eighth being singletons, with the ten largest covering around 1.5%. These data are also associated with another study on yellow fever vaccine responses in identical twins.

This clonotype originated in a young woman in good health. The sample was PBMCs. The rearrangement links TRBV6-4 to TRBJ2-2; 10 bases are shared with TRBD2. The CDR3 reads CASSDSRSSGGDTGELFF. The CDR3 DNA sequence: TGTGCCAGCAGTGACTCGAGGTCTAGCGGGGGTGATACCGGGGAGCTGTTTTTT.